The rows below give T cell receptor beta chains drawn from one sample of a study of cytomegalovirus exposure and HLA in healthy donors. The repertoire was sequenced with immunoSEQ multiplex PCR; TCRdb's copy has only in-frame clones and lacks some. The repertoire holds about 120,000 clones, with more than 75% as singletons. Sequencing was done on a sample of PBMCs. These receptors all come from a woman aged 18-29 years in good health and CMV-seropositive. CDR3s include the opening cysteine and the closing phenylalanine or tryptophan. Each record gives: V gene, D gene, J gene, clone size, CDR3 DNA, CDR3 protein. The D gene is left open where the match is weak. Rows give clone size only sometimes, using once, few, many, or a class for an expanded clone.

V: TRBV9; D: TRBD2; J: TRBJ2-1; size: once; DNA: TGTGCCAGCAGCCCCTCTAGCGGGCCTTCCTACAATGAGCAGTTCTTC; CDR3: CASSPSSGPSYNEQFF
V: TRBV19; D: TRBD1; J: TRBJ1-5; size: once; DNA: TGTGCCAGTAGATCACAGGGGCGTAAGGAGCCCCAGCATTTT; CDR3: CASRSQGRKEPQHF
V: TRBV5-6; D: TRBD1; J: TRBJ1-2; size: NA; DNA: TGTGCCAGCAGCTTGGGACAGGGAAACTATGGCTACACCTTC; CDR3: CASSLGQGNYGYTF
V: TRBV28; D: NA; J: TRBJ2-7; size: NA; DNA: TGTGCCAGCACTCGAGCGGATTCCTACGAGCAGTACTTC; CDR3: CASTRADSYEQYF
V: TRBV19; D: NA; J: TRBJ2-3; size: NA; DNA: TGTGCCAGTAGCGAGACTAGTAAGGATACGCAGTATTTT; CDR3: CASSETSKDTQYF
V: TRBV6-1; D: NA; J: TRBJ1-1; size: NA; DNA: TGTGCCAGCAGTGATATGGGCATGAACACTGAAGCTTTCTTT; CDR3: CASSDMGMNTEAFF
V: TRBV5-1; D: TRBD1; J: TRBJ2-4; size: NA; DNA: TGCGCCAGCAGCTTGGGTGTCAGGGGGGCCAAAAACATTCAGTACTTC; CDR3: CASSLGVRGAKNIQYF
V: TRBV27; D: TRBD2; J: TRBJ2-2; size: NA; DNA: TGTGCCAGTGCGCGGCTAGCGGGAGACCCGGACACCGGGGAGCTGTTTTTT; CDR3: CASARLAGDPDTGELFF
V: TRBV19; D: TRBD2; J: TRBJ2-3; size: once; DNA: TGTGCCAGTACCCCCCAGCGGGGGGGCGTCACAGATACGCAGTATTTT; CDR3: CASTPQRGGVTDTQYF
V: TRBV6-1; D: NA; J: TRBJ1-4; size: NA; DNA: TGTGCCAGCAGTGAAACTACTAATGAAAAACTGTTTTTT; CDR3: CASSETTNEKLFF
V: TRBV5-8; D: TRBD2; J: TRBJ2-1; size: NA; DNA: TGTGCCAGCAGCACCACTAGCGGAGACTCCTACAATGAGCAGTTCTTC; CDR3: CASSTTSGDSYNEQFF
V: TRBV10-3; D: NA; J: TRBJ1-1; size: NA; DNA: TGTGCCACCCGGAGATCGGGGGATCTTGGTCCTGAAGCTTTCTTT; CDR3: CATRRSGDLGPEAFF
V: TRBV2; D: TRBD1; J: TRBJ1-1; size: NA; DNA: TGTGCCAGCAGTCGGGACAGTTTGAACACTGAAGCTTTCTTT; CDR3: CASSRDSLNTEAFF
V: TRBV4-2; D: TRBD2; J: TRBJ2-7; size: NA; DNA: TGTGCCAGCAGCCACACCGGGACTAGTCTATCCGAGCAGTACTTC; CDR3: CASSHTGTSLSEQYF
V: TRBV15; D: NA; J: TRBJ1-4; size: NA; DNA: TGTGCCACCAGCAGGGCCGGGGGTAATAATGAAAAACTGTTTTTT; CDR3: CATSRAGGNNEKLFF
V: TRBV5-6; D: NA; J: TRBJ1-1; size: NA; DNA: TGTGCCAGCAGCTTGGAGAAAGGCTTCAGGGTAACTGAAGCTTTCTTT; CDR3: CASSLEKGFRVTEAFF
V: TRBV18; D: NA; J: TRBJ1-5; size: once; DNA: TGTGCCAGCTCACCGAAGGGACTCAACGATCAGCCCCAGCATTTT; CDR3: CASSPKGLNDQPQHF
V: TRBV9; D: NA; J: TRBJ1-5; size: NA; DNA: TGTGCCAGCAGCGTAGTGGGAGACAGGAACAATCAGCCCCAGCATTTT; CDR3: CASSVVGDRNNQPQHF
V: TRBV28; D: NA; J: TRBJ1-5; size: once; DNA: TGTGCCAGCAGTTTCGTGGCGGGACCCCGTCAGCCCCAGCATTTT; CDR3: CASSFVAGPRQPQHF
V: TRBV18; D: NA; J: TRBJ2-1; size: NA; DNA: TGTGCCAGCTCAGCCCGAACAGATCCCTCCTACAATGAGCAGTTCTTC; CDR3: CASSARTDPSYNEQFF
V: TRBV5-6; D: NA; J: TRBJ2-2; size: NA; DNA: TGTGCCAGCAGCTTGGGACACGAGTCCATGAACACCGGGGAGCTGTTTTTT; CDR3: CASSLGHESMNTGELFF
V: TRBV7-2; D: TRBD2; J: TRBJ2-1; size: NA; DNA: TGTGCCAGCAGCTTGGGGGGACTAGCGGCTTACAATGAGCAGTTCTTC; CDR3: CASSLGGLAAYNEQFF
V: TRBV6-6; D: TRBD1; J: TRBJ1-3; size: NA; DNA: TGTGCCAGCAGACCACAGGGGGGGGGAGGAAACACCATATATTTT; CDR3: CASRPQGGGGNTIYF
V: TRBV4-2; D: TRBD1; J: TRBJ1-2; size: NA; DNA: TGTGCCAGCAGCCAAGATAGGGGGACAGGGGATGGCTACACCTTC; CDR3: CASSQDRGTGDGYTF
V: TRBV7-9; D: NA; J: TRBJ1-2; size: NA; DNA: TGTGCCAGCAGCTCAAGGGAGGCGGGATCGGAGAGGGGCTACACCTTC; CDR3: CASSSREAGSERGYTF
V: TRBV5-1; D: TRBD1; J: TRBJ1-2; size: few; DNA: TGCGCCAGCAGCCCGACAGGGGTGGGCTACACCTTC; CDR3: CASSPTGVGYTF
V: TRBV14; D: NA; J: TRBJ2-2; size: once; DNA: TGTGCCAGCAGCCAATTTACAAACACCGGGGAGCTGTTTTTT; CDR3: CASSQFTNTGELFF
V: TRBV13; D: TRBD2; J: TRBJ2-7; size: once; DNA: TGTGCCAGCAGCTACCCTAGCGGGGGGGTATACGAGCAGTACTTC; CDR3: CASSYPSGGVYEQYF
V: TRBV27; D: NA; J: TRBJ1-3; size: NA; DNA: TGTGCCAGCAGTTTCCAAGCCGGAAACACCATATATTTT; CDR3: CASSFQAGNTIYF
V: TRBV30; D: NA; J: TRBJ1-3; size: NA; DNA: TGTGCCTGGAACAATCCCTTCTCTGGAAACACCATATATTTT; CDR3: CAWNNPFSGNTIYF
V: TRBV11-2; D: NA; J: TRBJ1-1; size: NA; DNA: TGTGCCAGCAGCTTAGTATGGGGCCTTAGCCTCACTGAAGCTTTCTTT; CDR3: CASSLVWGLSLTEAFF